The subject of this entry is one T cell receptor beta chain. The antigen is unknown. The sample originates from a study of cytomegalovirus exposure and HLA in healthy donors. Study-wide findings and caveats: According to the study, around 180 TCR beta chains were cytomegalovirus-associated. While the bulk of TCR sequences proved rare, some public TCRs turned up in many donors.

Clones were sequenced by immunoSEQ multiplex PCR, and TCRdb holds only the in-frame ones, with some missing. The data hold approximately 270,000 clones, with about 86% observed a single time. CDR1 and CDR2 from the germline V gene are LGHNA and YNFKEQ. Trimming removed 1 base from V and 0 bases from J, with 14 bases in between. This CDR3 is 17 amino acids long. Sequencing was carried out using PBMCs. The V gene is TRBV4-2, the J gene TRBJ2-3, with D maybe TRBD2 (7 bases). This TCR came from a woman between 18 and 29 years old in good health and CMV-seronegative. The CDR3 loop reads CASSQGLRGASTDTQYF. The DNA for the CDR3 is TGTGCCAGCAGCCAAGGTCTACGGGGGGCTAGCACAGATACGCAGTATTTT.